This passage covers 14 T cell receptor beta chains from one sample sequenced in a study of OX40 agonist ivuxolimab in advanced cancers. Libraries were prepared through the immunoSEQ multiplex PCR assay. TCRdb provides this immuneACCESS table in a form limited to in-frame rearrangements. Some clones are lacking; in checked studies, under half of them reflect an unresolved V gene, and why the rest are absent is not known. In this sample the table shows tens of thousands of clones, around 84% of which occur a single time. The ten largest clones take up under 7.5% of the sample. Here the sequenced sample was CD4+ or CD8+ T cells sorted from blood, taken in a trial of the OX40 agonist ivuxolimab. These receptors came from an adult with an advanced solid tumor such as melanoma, head and neck, liver or kidney cancer.

The chain has TRBV1 and TRBJ2-1. TRBV1 has pseudogene status. The CDR3 is made up of 15 amino acids. CDR3 DNA: TGCACCAGCAGCCAAGATGATTTAGGAACCAATGAGCAGTTCTTC. It yields the protein CTSSQDDLGTNEQFF.

CDR3 sequence (DNA): TGTGCCAGCAGCGCCACCAACAGGTTCCACGAGCAGTACTTC. Translation: CASSATNRFHEQYF. The chain carries TRBV9 and TRBJ2-7; the D gene is possibly TRBD1 (5 bases). Between the trimmed V and J ends, which lost 3 bases and 5 bases, there was a span of 15 bases. The CDR3 runs 14 residues. Germline CDR1 and CDR2: SGDLS and YYNGEE. Complete variable domain (other parts from reference TRBV9 and TRBJ2-7): DSGVTQTPKHLITATGQRVTLRCSPRSGDLSVYWYQQSLDQGLQFLIQYYNGEERAKGNILERFSAQQFPDLHSELNLSSLELGDSALYFCASSATNRFHEQYFGPGTRLTVT.

The chain uses TRBV30 and TRBJ2-2; 7 bases match TRBD1. In germline, CDR1 is GTSNPN, CDR2 SVGIG (reference sequence). The CDR3 extends over 12 amino acids. The trim removed 7 bases at V and 6 bases at J, leaving 5 bases unmatched. The chain's CDR3 is CASTGVAGELFF. The CDR3 region has the DNA TGTGCCTCCACAGGGGTGGCCGGGGAGCTGTTTTTT.

The V call is TRBV7-3, the J call TRBJ2-6; D not resolved. Germline V gives CDR1 SGHTA, CDR2 FQGTGA. This CDR3 contains 13 residues. V lost 7 bases to trimming and J lost 2 bases, with 6 bases between them. CDR3 loop: CASKMAGANVLTF. The CDR3 DNA follows: TGTGCCAGCAAAATGGCTGGGGCCAACGTCCTGACTTTC.

The chain employs TRBV4-3 and TRBJ2-5, with D maybe TRBD2 (5 bases). The CDR3 runs 14 residues. Trimming stripped 0 bases from V and 5 bases from J, with 10 bases between. Germline V gene lookup returns CDR1 LGHNA and CDR2 YSLEER. The CDR3 region has the DNA TGCGCCAGCAGCCAAGATACGCTAGCCGAGACCCAGTACTTC. Encoded protein: CASSQDTLAETQYF.

The gene calls are TRBV5-4 and TRBJ2-1, with TRBD1 identical over 7 bases. CDR1 is SGHNT and CDR2 is YYREEE in the germline V gene (reference sequence). This CDR3 comprises 15 residues. V trimming: 3 bases; J trimming: 0 bases; junction bases outside the gene matches: 3. The CDR3 protein is CASSSGQSSYNEQFF. Here the CDR3 DNA reads TGTGCCAGCAGCTCGGGACAGAGCTCCTACAATGAGCAGTTCTTC.

The CDR3 spells CASSPTAGQINYGYTF. CDR3 DNA: TGTGCCAGCTCACCAACGGCGGGACAGATTAACTATGGCTACACCTTC. The chain combines TRBV18 with TRBJ1-2; 7 nucleotides agree with TRBD1. The CDR3 runs to 16 residues. With V trimmed by 2 bases and J by 1 base, 7 bases remained unmatched. Looked up from germline, CDR1 is KGHSH and CDR2 is LQKENI.

The chain combines TRBV6-5 with TRBJ1-1; TRBD1 aligns across 10 bases. From germline, CDR1 is MNHEY and CDR2 SVGAGI. The CDR3 is 13 residues long. After removal of 6 bases from V and 11 bases from J, the junction contained 9 bases not matched to a gene. CDR3 sequence: CASRHFDRGLAFF. CDR3 nucleotides: TGTGCCAGCAGACACTTCGACAGGGGGCTGGCTTTCTTT.

The chain couples TRBV11-2 to TRBJ2-2; D gene unclear. Trimming removed 2 bases at V and 2 bases at J, with 9 bases between. Germline CDR1 reads SGHAT; CDR2 reads FQNNGV. The CDR3 spans 15 residues. The CDR3 spells CASSLHGVNTGELFF. In DNA form, the CDR3 reads TGTGCCAGCAGCTTACATGGGGTTAACACCGGGGAGCTGTTTTTT.

This chain joins TRBV6-6 and TRBJ1-2; D possibly corresponds to TRBD1 (6 bases). Germline lookup yields CDR1 MNHNY and CDR2 SVGAGI (reference sequence). This CDR3 has 15 residues. V was trimmed by 5 bases and J by 0 bases, leaving 13 bases between them. The CDR3 region has the DNA TGTGCCAGCAGTGACTGGGACACCGCTAACTATGGCTACACCTTC. As protein: CASSDWDTANYGYTF.

V usage is TRBV4-3 and J usage is TRBJ1-3; D is possibly TRBD1 (5 bases). Germline V gene data show CDR1 as LGHNA and CDR2 as YSLEER. The CDR3 is 14 amino acids. Trimming pared 6 bases from V and 0 bases from J, leaving 9 bases between. The CDR3 loop is CASSLGASGNTIYF. The CDR3 nucleotides are TGCGCCAGCAGTCTAGGGGCCTCTGGAAACACCATATATTTT.

V usage is TRBV19 and J usage is TRBJ2-1, with 7 bases matching TRBD2. J gave up 6 bases and V 0 bases, and 2 bases lay outside the gene matches. Germline values: CDR1 LNHDA, CDR2 SQIVND (reference sequence). The CDR3 spans 14 residues. In DNA, the CDR3 is TGTGCCAGTAGTATAGACTGGACTAGCAATGAGCAGTTCTTC. It is translated as CASSIDWTSNEQFF.

A few counts support this clone. This rearrangement joins TRBV10-3 to TRBJ2-7; D possibly corresponds to TRBD2 (6 bases). CDR1 and CDR2 (germline): ENHRY, SYGVKD. Deletions cut 3 bases from V and 4 bases from J, with 7 bases between. The CDR3 is 12 residues long. The CDR3 nucleotides read TGTGCCATCAGTGAAGGAGGGTACGAGCAGTACTTC. Translation gives CAISEGGYEQYF.

The rearrangement joins TRBV9 to TRBJ2-5; D is unclear. Trimming removed 5 bases from V and 2 bases from J, with 13 bases in between. The CDR3 is made up of 14 amino acids. The V gene's germline CDR1 is SGDLS and CDR2 YYNGEE. This CDR3 is CASRCSMGQETQYF. CDR3 bases: TGTGCCAGCAGGTGCTCGATGGGGCAAGAGACCCAGTACTTC.